Listed below are T cell receptor beta chains from one sample, sequenced in a study of blood T cell repertoires in COVID-19. TCRdb keeps only in-frame clones here, not all; method: immunoSEQ multiplex PCR. The data show about 310,000 clones, with about nine tenths seen just once and roughly a tenth held by the top ten. The specimen sequenced was PBMCs or T cells enriched from blood (not recorded which). The receptors were sampled from a woman aged 25 to 39 who had recovered from COVID-19. Both conserved end residues are part of each CDR3. The order of the fields is D gene, V gene, clone size, J gene, CDR3 protein, CDR3 DNA. D genes are given only for firm matches. Part of the rows lack a size; the others show once, few, many or a class for expanded clones.

.	TRBV6-5	.	TRBJ2-3	CASSYLAGTDTQYF	TGTGCCAGCAGTTACCTGGCGGGCACAGATACGCAGTATTTT
.	TRBV9	.	TRBJ2-7	CASSVTGASYEQYF	TGTGCCAGCAGCGTTACTGGGGCTTCCTACGAGCAGTACTTC
.	TRBV7-3	.	TRBJ2-3	CASSHRQPELTQYF	TGTGCCAGCAGCCACCGACAGCCGGAATTGACGCAGTATTTT
.	TRBV10-3	.	TRBJ1-1	CAISKTDTEAFF	TGTGCCATCAGTAAGACAGACACTGAAGCTTTCTTT
TRBD2	TRBV12-5	.	TRBJ2-5	CASGGGGRSETQYF	TGTGCTAGTGGGGGAGGCGGGAGAAGCGAGACCCAGTACTTC
TRBD2	TRBV20-1	.	TRBJ2-1	CSAGASGMPTYNEQFF	TGCAGTGCTGGTGCTAGCGGGATGCCCACCTACAATGAGCAGTTCTTC
TRBD2	TRBV18	.	TRBJ2-2	CASSPQRERTGELFF	TGTGCCAGCTCACCCCAGCGGGAGCGGACCGGGGAGCTGTTTTTT
.	TRBV27	.	TRBJ2-3	CASSGRGREPSGTQYF	TGTGCCAGCAGTGGGCGGGGGCGGGAGCCCTCTGGTACGCAGTATTTT
TRBD1	TRBV4-2	.	TRBJ1-5	CASSQFQGDVGGNQPQHF	TGTGCCAGCAGCCAATTCCAGGGGGATGTCGGTGGCAATCAGCCCCAGCATTTT
.	TRBV12-3/TRBV12-4	once	TRBJ2-1	CASRRAGEQFF	TGTGCCAGCAGGAGAGCGGGTGAGCAGTTCTTC
.	TRBV18	.	TRBJ2-5	CASSTGETQYF	TGTGCCAGCTCAACCGGGGAGACCCAGTACTTC
.	TRBV10-1	.	TRBJ2-3	CARPESWVGKTDTQYF	TGCGCCAGGCCGGAGAGCTGGGTTGGCAAAACAGATACGCAGTATTTT
.	TRBV20-1	once	TRBJ2-3	CSASRSDTQYF	TGCAGTGCTAGTCGGTCAGATACGCAGTATTTT
TRBD2	TRBV18	once	TRBJ2-7	CASSPVAGAPSYEQYF	TGTGCCAGCTCACCGGTAGCGGGAGCCCCGTCCTACGAGCAGTACTTC
.	TRBV19	.	TRBJ2-3	CASSLTSTGGSTDTQYF	TGTGCCAGTAGCCTTACTTCGACTGGTGGTAGCACAGATACGCAGTATTTT
.	TRBV28	.	TRBJ2-1	CASSAVGYNEQFF	TGTGCCAGCTCTGCGGTAGGCTACAATGAGCAGTTCTTC
TRBD1	TRBV4-2	once	TRBJ1-2	CASSQGDRLNYGYTF	TGTGCCAGCAGCCAAGGGGACAGACTCAACTATGGCTACACCTTC
TRBD1	TRBV3-1/TRBV3-2	.	TRBJ2-7	CASSQGMGTGALEQYF	TGTGCCAGCAGCCAAGGAATGGGGACAGGGGCGTTGGAGCAGTACTTC
TRBD2	TRBV9	.	TRBJ2-1	CASSVDGAGVYNEQFF	TGTGCCAGCAGCGTAGACGGAGCGGGAGTCTACAATGAGCAGTTCTTC
TRBD2	TRBV18	.	TRBJ2-1	CASSPLAGGGYNEQFF	TGTGCCAGCTCACCACTAGCGGGAGGGGGATACAATGAGCAGTTCTTC